A selection of T cell receptor beta chains follows, all from one sample in a study of blood T cells in healthy people across ages. TCRdb re-analysed the 5' RACE reads in MiXCR, keeping a single row per CDR3 protein. The table lists about 800,000 distinct CDR3 sequences, approximately 25% of them singletons, with under 4.5% in the top ten. These sequences were also reported in another study, on T cells of mothers and their children.

Sequencing was performed on blood. The receptors derive from a boy between 5 and 17 years old in good health. Both conserved end residues are part of each CDR3. A D gene is named only where the DNA matches it firmly. For some rows the clone size is stated as once, few or many, or as a class when expanded; others skip it.

cdr3_length	d_call	clone_size	v_call	j_call	cdr3_aa	cdr3_nt
14	NA	NA	TRBV15	TRBJ2-7	CATSRVGLDYEQYF	TGTGCCACCAGCAGAGTAGGGCTAGATTACGAGCAGTACTTC
16	TRBD2	few	TRBV28	TRBJ2-3	CASSRPLAGGWYTQYF	TGTGCCAGCAGTCGCCCACTAGCGGGAGGGTGGTATACGCAGTATTTT
16	NA	NA	TRBV5-6	TRBJ2-7	CASSLGLPGHSYEQYF	TGTGCCAGCAGCTTGGGGCTGCCGGGACACTCCTACGAGCAGTACTTC
16	TRBD2	NA	TRBV4-3	TRBJ2-7	CASSQALAGGSYEQYF	TGCGCCAGCAGCCAAGCACTAGCGGGAGGTTCCTACGAGCAGTACTTC
16	NA	NA	TRBV7-2	TRBJ2-7	CASSLMGQGVSYEQYF	TGTGCCAGCAGCTTAATGGGGCAGGGCGTATCGTACGAGCAGTACTTC
16	NA	few	TRBV5-1	TRBJ2-1	CASSLVGQSSYNEQFF	TGCGCCAGCAGCTTGGTAGGACAGAGCTCCTACAATGAGCAGTTCTTC
15	TRBD2	NA	TRBV28	TRBJ2-5	CASSHPIAGQETQYF	TGTGCCAGCAGTCATCCCATAGCGGGGCAAGAGACCCAATACTTC
15	NA	few	TRBV6-4	TRBJ2-3	CASSPSQDSTDTQYF	TGTGCCAGCAGCCCCTCCCAGGATAGCACAGATACGCAGTATTTT
16	TRBD1	NA	TRBV3-1	TRBJ2-7	CASSHRGQGASYEQYF	TGTGCCAGCAGCCACCGCGGACAGGGGGCTTCCTACGAGCAGTACTTC
17	NA	NA	TRBV14	TRBJ2-4	CASSQETGRPAKNIQYF	TGTGCCAGCAGCCAAGAAACAGGAAGACCAGCCAAAAACATTCAGTACTTC
12	NA	NA	TRBV12-3/TRBV12-4	TRBJ1-1	CASSLSSTEAFF	TGTGCCAGCAGTTTATCCTCGACTGAAGCTTTCTTT
15	NA	NA	TRBV5-6	TRBJ2-2	CASSPLGANTGELFF	TGTGCCAGCAGCCCTCTAGGGGCGAACACCGGGGAGCTGTTTTTT
17	NA	NA	TRBV12-3/TRBV12-4	TRBJ2-3	CASSDTGTGLSADTQYF	TGTGCCAGCAGCGATACCGGGACTGGCTTAAGCGCAGATACGCAGTATTTT
15	NA	NA	TRBV6-5	TRBJ1-4	CASSYQGGGSEKLFF	TGTGCCAGCAGTTACCAAGGAGGGGGGAGTGAAAAACTGTTTTTT
17	NA	NA	TRBV4-2	TRBJ2-2	CASSQDIILANTGELFF	TGTGCCAGCAGCCAAGATATCATCCTGGCGAACACCGGGGAGCTGTTTTTT
17	TRBD2	NA	TRBV6-2/TRBV6-3	TRBJ2-1	CASSLIPGTSNFNEQFF	TGTGCCAGCAGCCTAATCCCCGGGACTAGCAATTTCAATGAGCAGTTCTTC
14	NA	NA	TRBV9	TRBJ1-5	CASSVGVSNQPQHF	TGTGCCAGCAGCGTAGGGGTTAGCAATCAGCCCCAGCATTTT
16	TRBD2	NA	TRBV6-5	TRBJ2-3	CASRRTSGGLTDTQYF	TGTGCCAGCAGGCGGACTAGCGGGGGGCTCACAGATACGCAGTATTTT
14	TRBD1	few	TRBV9	TRBJ1-4	CASSAGQDHEKLFF	TGTGCCAGCAGCGCCGGACAGGATCATGAAAAACTGTTTTTT
16	NA	NA	TRBV7-2	TRBJ1-1	CASSLGSGYMNTEAFF	TGTGCCAGCAGCTTAGGGTCAGGGTACATGAACACTGAAGCTTTCTTT
13	TRBD2	NA	TRBV11-2	TRBJ2-5	CASSFTSGGAQYF	TGTGCCAGCAGCTTCACTAGCGGGGGGGCCCAGTACTTC